Below are 22 T cell receptor beta chains sequenced from a single sample in a study of T cells in Graves' hyperthyroidism and ophthalmopathy. Amplification of TCR beta CDR3 regions used RNA as the template. With the HTBI primer set, the TCR CDR3 went through a first round of RT-PCR. TCRdb re-called the multiplex PCR reads with MiXCR, one entry per CDR3 protein. The sample shows 250,000 to 300,000 distinct CDR3 sequences, roughly 14% of them seen only once. Source material: blood. Source of these receptors: a woman in her 30s with Graves' hyperthyroidism that later progressed to Graves' ophthalmopathy.

This clonotype was seen a handful of times. The chain links TRBV19 to TRBJ2-1, with 8 bases fitting TRBD2. The CDR3 runs to 14 residues. Germline CDR1 LNHDA, CDR2 SQIVND (reference sequence). With V trimmed by 3 bases and J by 9 bases, 7 bases remained unmatched. The CDR3 region has the DNA TGTGCCAGTAGTATTACTAGCGGAGGGAGTGAGCAGTTCTTC. Translated, it gives CASSITSGGSEQFF.

The gene calls are TRBV4-1 and TRBJ2-7; 16 bases match TRBD2. V lost 1 base, J lost 5 bases, and 8 bases stayed unmatched. The CDR3 spans 18 residues. The germline CDR1 and CDR2 sequences are MGHRA and YSYEKL. The CDR3 DNA follows: TGCGCCAGCAGCCAAGTAATTGTGGGACTAGCGGGAGGGAACGAGCAGTACTTC. Translated: CASSQVIVGLAGGNEQYF.

V and J are TRBV2 and TRBJ2-7; TRBD1 is a possible D gene (6 bases). The CDR3 contains 15 residues. V was shortened by 6 bases and J by 0 bases, with 15 bases between the two germline ends. Germline V CDR1 and CDR2: SNHLY, FYNNEI. The CDR3 sequence: CASSERQGTSYEQYF. The DNA for the CDR3 is TGTGCCAGCAGCGAAAGGCAGGGGACCTCCTACGAGCAGTACTTC.

This clonotype was seen ten or more times. The V gene is TRBV20-1, the J gene TRBJ2-5; 15 bases map to TRBD2. CDR1 and CDR2 from the germline V gene are DFQATT and SNEGSKA (reference sequence). The length of the CDR3 is 14 residues. Trimming took 6 bases from V and 5 from J; bases not matched to a gene: 4. This chain's CDR3 is CSARTSGRVETQYF. CDR3 coding DNA: TGCAGTGCCAGGACTAGCGGGAGGGTGGAGACCCAGTACTTC.

This clonotype was observed once. This sequence joins TRBV7-2 and TRBJ1-1; unclear D gene. The germline V gene encodes CDR1 SGHTA and CDR2 FQGNSA. V lost 5 bases and J lost 10, with 14 bases in between. This CDR3 comprises 12 residues. CDR3 region: CASSHGWGSAFF. Written as DNA, the CDR3 is TGTGCCAGCAGCCACGGGTGGGGTTCAGCTTTCTTT.

This clonotype was seen at least ten times. The chain carries TRBV20-1 and TRBJ2-7; D is tentatively TRBD1 or TRBD2 (7 bases each). V was trimmed by 3 bases and J by 1 base, leaving 22 bases between them. The V gene's germline CDR1 is DFQATT and CDR2 SNEGSKA (reference sequence). This CDR3 has 17 amino acids. The chain's CDR3 is CSASWERQGGISYEQYF. CDR3 nucleotide sequence: TGCAGTGCTAGCTGGGAGAGACAGGGAGGGATTTCCTACGAGCAGTACTTC.

This clonotype was counted at least ten times. The gene calls are TRBV9 and TRBJ1-1, with 7 bases identical to TRBD1. V trimming: 2 bases; J trimming: 0 bases; junction bases outside the gene matches: 4. Germline V gene sequence: CDR1 SGDLS, CDR2 YYNGEE. This CDR3 has 15 residues. CDR3 DNA sequence: TGTGCCAGCAGCGTCAGGGGGACAGTGAACACTGAAGCTTTCTTT. It translates to CASSVRGTVNTEAFF.

This clonotype came up many times. The rearrangement joins TRBV28 to TRBJ2-7; 12 bases are a match to TRBD2. The CDR3 totals 17 residues. Germline CDR1 MDHEN, CDR2 SYDVKM. J gave up 5 bases and V 2 bases, and 10 bases lay outside the gene matches. The DNA of the CDR3 is TGTGCCAGCAGTTTACATACGACTAGCGGGAGAGTGCACGAGCAGTACTTC. Its translation: CASSLHTTSGRVHEQYF. Looking up the rest from reference TRBV28 and TRBJ2-7 gives the full variable domain: DVKVTQSSRYLVKRTGEKVFLECVQDMDHENMFWYRQDPGLGLRLIYFSYDVKMKEKGDIPEGYSVSREKKERFSLILESASTNQTSMYLCASSLHTTSGRVHEQYFGPGTRLTVT.

This clonotype was detected many times. Written as DNA, the CDR3 is TGTGCCAGCAGCTTACGATTTGCCGGGGAGCTGTTTTTT. The encoded protein is CASSLRFAGELFF. The chain recombines TRBV7-2 with TRBJ2-2; no reliable D call. The V and J ends lost 2 bases and 6 bases respectively, with 7 bases between them. This CDR3 spans 13 amino acids. CDR1 SGHTA and CDR2 FQGNSA come from the germline V gene.

This clonotype occurred many times. The chain is built from TRBV3-1 and TRBJ2-1, with D unresolved. CDR3 length: 15 residues. Trimming took 2 bases from V and 5 from J, leaving 13 bases between them. Germline V gives CDR1 LGHDT, CDR2 YNNKEL (reference sequence). CDR3 sequence reads: CASSQFSAVNNEQFF. The CDR3 bases are TGTGCCAGCAGCCAATTCTCTGCGGTAAACAATGAGCAGTTCTTC.

This clonotype showed up many times. The chain uses TRBV7-8 and TRBJ1-3, with 9 bases fitting TRBD1. CDR1 and CDR2 from the germline V gene are SGHVS and FQNEAQ. CDR3 length: 16 residues. Trimming cost V 4 bases and J 1 base; bases outside gene matches: 5. Here the CDR3 reads CASSSGQGGSGNTIYF. CDR3 nucleotides: TGTGCCAGCAGCTCGGGACAGGGTGGTTCTGGAAACACCATATATTTT.

At least ten counts were recorded for this clonotype. This sequence joins TRBV5-1 and TRBJ2-1; tentative D call: TRBD2 (6 bases). The CDR3 length is 14 residues. Per germline, CDR1 SGHRS and CDR2 YFSETQ. The V gene lost 1 base and the J gene lost 7 bases, with 12 bases spanning the gap. CDR3 amino acids: CASSLTGVGNEQFF. CDR3 nucleotides: TGCGCCAGCAGCTTGACGGGGGTCGGGAATGAGCAGTTCTTC. Together with reference TRBV5-1 and TRBJ2-1, the CDR3 gives the full variable domain: KAGVTQTPRYLIKTRGQQVTLSCSPISGHRSVSWYQQTPGQGLQFLFEYFSETQRNKGNFPGRFSGRQFSNSRSEMNVSTLELGDSALYLCASSLTGVGNEQFFGPGTRLTVL.

Many counts were recorded for this clonotype. The chain has TRBV24-1 and TRBJ2-7, with D possibly called TRBD1 or TRBD2 (5 bases each). The length of the CDR3 is 17 residues. Trimming pared 6 bases from V and 0 bases from J, leaving 20 bases between. Germline V gene sequence: CDR1 KGHDR, CDR2 SFDVKD. The CDR3 DNA reads as TGTGCCACCAGTCCGAACTCCGGGACGGTTAGCTCCTACGAGCAGTACTTC. Its translation is CATSPNSGTVSSYEQYF.

The rearrangement links TRBV9 to TRBJ2-2; maybe TRBD1 (5 bases). V dropped 1 base and J dropped 1 base, with 11 bases sitting between them. The CDR3 is 16 amino acids. Germline V lookup: CDR1 SGDLS, CDR2 YYNGEE. CDR3 region: CASSVFRTQNTGELFF. The DNA of the CDR3 is TGTGCCAGCAGCGTATTCAGGACACAGAACACCGGGGAGCTGTTTTTT.

This clonotype was counted many times. This chain joins TRBV28 and TRBJ2-7; 11 bases align to TRBD1. V lost 3 bases and J lost 6; bases outside the gene matches: 7. Germline loops: CDR1 MDHEN, CDR2 SYDVKM. The CDR3 is made up of 15 amino acids. This chain's CDR3 is CASSFRDRGFGEQYF. The CDR3 DNA is TGTGCCAGCAGTTTCCGGGACAGGGGGTTTGGCGAGCAGTACTTC. Full variable domain (outside the CDR3, taken from reference TRBV28 and TRBJ2-7): DVKVTQSSRYLVKRTGEKVFLECVQDMDHENMFWYRQDPGLGLRLIYFSYDVKMKEKGDIPEGYSVSREKKERFSLILESASTNQTSMYLCASSFRDRGFGEQYFGPGTRLTVT.

J is TRBJ2-6 and V is TRBV4-1; D is undetermined. CDR1 is MGHRA and CDR2 is YSYEKL in the germline V gene. CDR3 length: 15 residues. The V gene lost 0 bases and the J gene lost 2 bases, with 5 bases spanning the gap. The CDR3 region is CASSQDQAGANVLTF. Here the CDR3 DNA reads TGCGCCAGCAGCCAAGATCAAGCTGGGGCCAACGTCCTGACTTTC.

This rearrangement joins TRBV5-6 to TRBJ2-2; TRBD1 aligns across 9 bases. The last part of the DNA fits TRBJ1-1 better; the J call may be wrong. CDR1 is SGHDT, CDR2 YYEEEE, per germline. The CDR3 is 12 residues long. The CDR3 loop is CASSENRGRAFF. DNA of the CDR3: TGTGCCAGCAGCGAAAACAGGGGGCGAGCTTTCTTT.

The chain uses TRBV6-1 and TRBJ1-2; D may be TRBD1 (6 bases). V was shortened by 10 bases and J by 4 bases, with 13 bases between the two germline ends. This CDR3 comprises 12 residues. Germline-derived CDR1 and CDR2 are MNHNS and SASEGT. The CDR3 nucleotides are TGTGCCACCTCCCGGGACACCTATGGCTACACCTTC. The encoded protein is CATSRDTYGYTF.

This clonotype was picked up a small number of times. The chain employs TRBV9 and TRBJ2-7; D uncertain. Trimming took 0 bases from V and 5 from J, leaving 15 bases between them. The CDR3 runs 15 residues. Germline V gives CDR1 SGDLS, CDR2 YYNGEE. The CDR3 DNA sequence: TGTGCCAGCAGCGTAGGGGTCGAGAAATGGCACGAGCAGTACTTC. Amino acid sequence: CASSVGVEKWHEQYF.

This clonotype came up many times. This rearrangement joins TRBV20-1 to TRBJ1-4; TRBD1 aligns across 9 bases. Germline CDR1 DFQATT, CDR2 SNEGSKA (reference sequence). The CDR3 totals 15 residues. The trim removed 0 bases at V and 6 bases at J, leaving 5 bases unmatched. CDR3 nucleotides: TGCAGTGCTAGAGATCAGACAGGGGGTGATGAAAAACTGTTTTTT. This translates into CSARDQTGGDEKLFF.

The chain joins TRBV5-1 to TRBJ1-1; D is unclear. V lost 5 bases and J 1 base, leaving 21 bases between the germline ends. The CDR3 sequence is 17 residues long. Germline CDR1 and CDR2: SGHRS and YFSETQ. The chain's CDR3 is CASSPGHLGLANTEAFF. The CDR3 DNA sequence: TGCGCCAGCAGTCCGGGCCACCTTGGGCTTGCGAACACTGAAGCTTTCTTT.

This clonotype was counted a few times. The chain has TRBV6-1 and TRBJ2-7; D may be TRBD1 (5 bases). V shed 3 bases and J shed 5 bases, with 14 bases lying between them. Per the germline V gene, CDR1 is MNHNS and CDR2 is SASEGT. The length of the CDR3 is 14 residues. CDR3 protein: CASSDLKGRNEQYF. The CDR3 DNA is TGTGCCAGCAGTGATTTAAAGGGGCGAAACGAGCAGTACTTC.